This T cell receptor (beta chain) was recorded in a study of shared clonotypes between healthy human individuals. About the research overall: CD4 naive cells filled three plates per donor, CD4 memory three, CD8 naive two and CD8 memory one. Notes on the study in general: Sorted-subset samples were not fully sequenced, rarefaction indicated.

Naive CD8 isolation took CD45RO-negative cells positively selected for CCR7 and excluded terminally differentiated effector memory CD45RA+ cells. To note about this clone: Its antigen is not identified.

The method was immunoSEQ multiplex PCR; TCRdb's version includes in-frame clones alone and lacks a portion of them. This sample has hundreds of thousands of clones, with about 95% found just once. The CDR3 has 14 amino acids. The germline V gene has CDR1 SQVTM and CDR2 ANQGSEA. V lost 4 bases and J lost 0, with 10 bases in between. V is TRBV29-1 and J is TRBJ2-1; D ambiguous. The source is a woman in her 30s in good health. Sequenced: naive CD8+ T cells sorted from blood. The CDR3 sequence: CSVVWANSYNEQFF. For the CDR3, the DNA is TGCAGCGTTGTGTGGGCAAACTCCTACAATGAGCAGTTCTTC.